A selection of T cell receptor beta chains follows, all from one sample in a study of T cell responses to AZD1222 COVID-19 vaccine. TCRdb's table, derived via immunoSEQ multiplex PCR, lists solely in-frame clones and lacks some. The sample lists under 150,000 clones; about 93% were seen once. The source was peripheral blood, collected on day 0 of AZD1222 vaccination. All receptors come from an adult in good health. CDR3s leave out the opening cysteine and the closing phenylalanine or tryptophan. Each record gives: clone size, V gene, J gene, CDR3 protein. Clone size is stated in some rows and not others, as once, few, many or a class when expanded.

NA	TRBV6-5	TRBJ2-7	ASSYSTRYEQY
NA	TRBV15	TRBJ1-1	ATSRDAANTEAF
NA	TRBV6-5	TRBJ2-7	ASSSTGGRYEQY
NA	TRBV12-5	TRBJ2-7	ASGQTPFKQY
NA	TRBV9	TRBJ1-1	ASSNRGDTEAF
once	TRBV9	TRBJ2-7	ASSVGQGAVEQY
NA	TRBV6-5	TRBJ1-5	ASKGTGNQPQH
NA	TRBV6-9	TRBJ1-1	ASNRGVVRNTEAF
NA	TRBV7-3	TRBJ2-5	ASSFRIAETQY
NA	TRBV6-5	TRBJ2-7	ASHHTAYEQY
NA	TRBV27	TRBJ1-5	ASSFMARNSNQPQH
once	TRBV6-1	TRBJ1-4	ASSEARTGALF
NA	TRBV5-1	TRBJ2-1	ASSLGLAGAGDEQF
NA	TRBV3-1/TRBV3-2	TRBJ1-1	ASRGRQGNEAF
once	TRBV5-1	TRBJ2-1	ASSQPRDRAYNEQF
NA	TRBV9	TRBJ2-1	ASSVGGGRTLHNEQF
NA	TRBV15	TRBJ2-7	ATSRDRSYEQY
once	TRBV9	TRBJ2-1	ASSVVDSSSYNEQF
NA	TRBV10-1	TRBJ1-1	ASSEFGTGGSGAF
NA	TRBV11-2	TRBJ2-2	ASSGDLWTGELF
NA	TRBV5-5	TRBJ1-2	ASSSTGREYGYT
NA	TRBV9	TRBJ2-2	ASKQGNTGELF
NA	TRBV27	TRBJ1-5	ASSSRGAGTQPQH
NA	TRBV18	TRBJ1-1	ASSPRRETEAF
NA	TRBV27	TRBJ2-7	ASSPRDRVYEQY
NA	TRBV9	TRBJ1-4	ASSPGTGVGEKLF
NA	TRBV14	TRBJ1-3	ASSPRTGVLGNTIY
NA	TRBV6-4	TRBJ1-4	ASLSRDSNEKLF
NA	TRBV24-1	TRBJ2-3	ATSDNTGYGTDTQY
NA	TRBV19	TRBJ1-1	ASRPLDRGTEAF
NA	TRBV10-3	TRBJ1-2	AISGVTGAGYT
once	TRBV27	TRBJ1-5	ASSLTGQPQH
NA	TRBV1	TRBJ2-1	TSSQGLAIYNEQF
NA	TRBV11-2	TRBJ1-1	ASSLTFNTEAF
NA	TRBV25-1	TRBJ2-3	ASSESKTDTQY
NA	TRBV5-5	TRBJ1-6	ASSWGDNANNSPLH
few	TRBV19	TRBJ1-5	ASKDRNNQPQH
NA	TRBV5-1	TRBJ2-5	ASSLPRTGGVETQY
NA	TRBV3-1/TRBV3-2	TRBJ2-1	ASSQAGGFHEQF
NA	TRBV7-9	TRBJ2-1	ASTLSAADEQF
NA	TRBV5-1	TRBJ2-1	ASTLLSGGYNEQF
NA	TRBV21-1	TRBJ1-1	ASSKDVFSPNTEAF
NA	TRBV5-6	TRBJ2-7	ASSFRQRLSYEQY
NA	TRBV7-8	TRBJ2-1	ASSLGRRGPGNEQF
NA	TRBV4-2	TRBJ2-1	ASSQGGRTRSHNEQF
NA	TRBV6-5	TRBJ1-1	ASRSRTLNTEAF
NA	TRBV5-4	TRBJ2-3	ASSGPRGASTDTQY